Shown below are 23 T cell receptor beta chains from a single sample sequenced in a study of glioma-infiltrating T cells after dendritic cell vaccination. Time point described: after dendritic cell vaccination, including at tumor progression/relapse. Produced via immunoSEQ multiplex PCR; TCRdb's table is partial and in-frame only. The repertoire has about 24,000 clones, just under 90% of them found once; the top ten carry 2.5% to 3.5%. Sequences were derived from blood, sampled after dendritic cell vaccination. The receptors stem from a human donor with glioblastoma.

The chain employs TRBV19 and TRBJ2-1; weak D call: TRBD2 (5 bases). The germline V and J ends were trimmed by 1 base and 1 base, with 11 bases remaining between them. The germline CDR1 and CDR2 sequences are LNHDA and SQIVND (reference sequence). The CDR3 spans 16 residues. Here the CDR3 DNA reads TGTGCCAGTAGTATAGTCGGACGGGGATCCTACAATGAGCAGTTCTTC. This encodes CASSIVGRGSYNEQFF.

The chain combines TRBV10-2 with TRBJ1-3, with D maybe TRBD1 (5 bases). The CDR3 has 15 amino acids. Germline assignment: CDR1 WSHSY and CDR2 SAAADI. Trimming took off 3 bases at V and 4 bases at J, with 13 bases between the two ends. This chain's CDR3 is CASSEDPRGGNTIYF. CDR3 DNA: TGCGCCAGCAGTGAAGATCCGCGGGGCGGAAACACCATATATTTT.

This chain uses TRBV4-1 with TRBJ1-4; no definite D call. Looked up from germline, CDR1 is MGHRA and CDR2 is YSYEKL. This CDR3 has 13 amino acids. V lost 3 bases and J 8 bases, leaving 10 bases between the germline ends. The CDR3 is CASSQLMGEKLFF. CDR3 nucleotides: TGCGCCAGCAGCCAGCTGATGGGCGAAAAACTGTTTTTT.

The V and J genes are TRBV7-6 and TRBJ2-2, with TRBD2 matching 8 bases. V lost 3 bases and J lost 5; bases outside the gene matches: 5. Germline V gene lookup returns CDR1 SGHVS and CDR2 FNYEAQ. The CDR3 contains 15 residues. This CDR3 reads CASSLPGGRTGELFF. CDR3 nucleotides: TGTGCCAGCAGCTTGCCGGGGGGGCGAACCGGGGAGCTGTTTTTT.

The chain recombines TRBV19 with TRBJ1-1, with D possibly TRBD1 on 5 matching bases. Trimming shortened V by 3 bases and J by 3 bases, and 11 bases separated the two germline ends. The V gene's germline CDR1 is LNHDA and CDR2 SQIVND (reference sequence). This CDR3 region has 14 residues. CDR3 nucleotide sequence: TGTGCCAGTAGTATTACAGGCGTTTACACTGAAGCTTTCTTT. It is translated as CASSITGVYTEAFF.

The chain couples TRBV10-3 to TRBJ1-1; D call uncertain. CDR1 is ENHRY, CDR2 SYGVKD, per germline. The CDR3 consists of 15 residues. V was shortened by 3 bases and J by 3 bases, with 14 bases between the two germline ends. The CDR3, as DNA: TGTGCCATCAGTGATGCCGGCGAAGCGGACACTGAAGCTTTCTTT. Amino acids: CAISDAGEADTEAFF.

The CDR3 nucleotides are TGTGCCACCTCCAGACAGGGAGGTTCCTACAATGAGCAGTTCTTC. Its translation: CATSRQGGSYNEQFF. The chain has TRBV15 and TRBJ2-1, with D possibly being TRBD1 (7 bases). CDR1 is LNHNV, CDR2 YYDKDF, per germline (reference sequence). CDR3 length equals 15 residues. V was pared by 8 bases and J by 1 base, with 15 bases between.

The CDR3 DNA reads TGCGCCAGCAGCCCCGGGACAGACACCTACCAAGAGACCCAGTACTTC. Translation gives CASSPGTDTYQETQYF. The genes are TRBV5-1 and TRBJ2-5, with 7 nucleotides matching TRBD1. The ends lost 4 bases at V and 0 bases at J; junction bases unmatched: 9. Germline CDR1 SGHRS, CDR2 YFSETQ. The CDR3 loop spans 16 amino acids.

This sequence joins TRBV18 and TRBJ2-7, with 7 bases matching TRBD1. CDR3 length equals 16 residues. V gave up 6 bases and J gave up 0 bases; unmatched junction bases: 11. The germline V gene has CDR1 KGHSH and CDR2 LQKENI. DNA of the CDR3: TGTGCCAGCTCGCGCGACGGACAGGTTGACTCCTACGAGCAGTACTTC. Its translation: CASSRDGQVDSYEQYF.

This rearrangement joins TRBV19 to TRBJ2-5, with TRBD2 matching 8 bases. This CDR3 has 15 residues. Per the germline V gene, CDR1 is LNHDA and CDR2 is SQIVND (reference sequence). V trimming: 5 bases; J trimming: 4 bases; junction bases outside the gene matches: 9. CDR3 residues: CASSHRTSRAETQYF. DNA of the CDR3: TGTGCCAGTAGTCACCGGACTAGCCGGGCAGAGACCCAGTACTTC. The full variable domain, with the rest looked up from reference TRBV19 and TRBJ2-5, is DGGITQSPKYLFRKEGQNVTLSCEQNLNHDAMYWYRQDPGQGLRLIYYSQIVNDFQKGDIAEGYSVSREKKESFPLTVTSAQKNPTAFYLCASSHRTSRAETQYFGPGTRLLVL.

The chain uses TRBV5-1 and TRBJ2-2, with D possibly matching TRBD2 (5 bases). Germline CDR1 is SGHRS and CDR2 is YFSETQ. The CDR3 is 16 residues long. Between the trimmed V and J ends, which lost 2 bases and 1 base, there was a span of 12 bases. The CDR3 reads CASSLLGAENTGELFF. In DNA, the CDR3 is TGCGCCAGCAGCTTATTGGGAGCGGAGAACACCGGGGAGCTGTTTTTT.

The V call is TRBV7-6, the J call TRBJ1-3; maybe TRBD1 (5 bases). The germline CDR1 and CDR2 sequences are SGHVS and FNYEAQ. The CDR3 has 14 residues. V lost 0 bases, J lost 4 bases, and 7 bases lay in between. DNA for the CDR3: TGTGCCAGCAGCTTAGCAGGGGTGGGAAACACCATATATTTT. This encodes CASSLAGVGNTIYF.

The chain joins TRBV4-1 to TRBJ2-3; 9 nucleotides align to TRBD2. Germline-derived CDR1 and CDR2 are MGHRA and YSYEKL. This CDR3 spans 17 amino acids. V shed 2 bases and J 0 bases; nucleotides not matched to a gene: 6. The CDR3, as DNA: TGCGCCAGCAGCCAATCCCTTAGCGGGGGCAGCACAGATACGCAGTATTTT. Protein sequence: CASSQSLSGGSTDTQYF.

This clone was detected once. The chain employs TRBV5-8 and TRBJ2-6; tentatively, D is TRBD1 (5 bases). Germline values: CDR1 SGHTS, CDR2 YDEGEE. Trimming removed 3 bases at V and 0 bases at J, with 16 bases between. The CDR3 has 18 amino acids. CDR3 nucleotide sequence: TGTGCCAGCAGCTCGGGCCGCAGAAGGGGCTCTGGGGCCAACGTCCTGACTTTC. It encodes CASSSGRRRGSGANVLTF.

The chain uses TRBV6-5 and TRBJ2-1, with 7 bases fitting TRBD2. Germline values: CDR1 MNHEY, CDR2 SVGAGI. The CDR3 totals 15 residues. Losses at the gene ends were 5 bases for V and 0 bases for J; bases not matched to a gene: 4. The CDR3 sequence: CASSKLAPSYNEQFF. In DNA, the CDR3 is TGTGCCAGCAGTAAACTAGCGCCCTCCTACAATGAGCAGTTCTTC.

This clone was seen only a few times. CDR3 amino acids: CASRDSDRNTEAFF. The CDR3 nucleotides are TGTGCCAGCAGAGACAGTGACAGGAACACTGAAGCTTTCTTT. The chain combines TRBV6-4 with TRBJ1-1; D possibly corresponds to TRBD1 (5 bases). The ends were cut back, 6 bases at V and 1 base at J, with 12 bases in the middle. The CDR3 runs to 14 residues. Germline loops: CDR1 MRHNA, CDR2 SNTAGT.

CDR3 protein: CASSDVPGHLYSNQPQHF. The CDR3 DNA is TGTGCCAGCAGTGACGTCCCGGGACATCTCTATAGCAATCAGCCCCAGCATTTT. V gene TRBV2 combines with J gene TRBJ1-5; the D gene is possibly TRBD1 (6 bases). Trimming took 3 bases from V and 0 from J, leaving 18 bases between them. CDR3 size: 18 residues. Germline-derived CDR1 and CDR2 are SNHLY and FYNNEI.

The chain couples TRBV6-1 to TRBJ1-5; D is possibly TRBD1 (6 bases). This CDR3 is built from 17 residues. CDR1 and CDR2 (germline): MNHNS, SASEGT. V lost 2 bases to trimming and J lost 0 bases, with 14 bases between them. The CDR3 spells CASSERGGANSNQPQHF. DNA for the CDR3: TGTGCCAGCAGTGAACGGGGGGGGGCCAATAGCAATCAGCCCCAGCATTTT.

The rearrangement uses TRBV27 and TRBJ2-2; tentative D call: TRBD1 (6 bases). Trimming shortened V by 8 bases and J by 1 base, and 11 bases separated the two germline ends. CDR3 size: 14 residues. Germline assignment: CDR1 MNHEY and CDR2 SMNVEV (reference sequence). The CDR3 bases are TGTGCCAGCCACCGGACAGAGAACACCGGGGAGCTGTTTTTT. Protein: CASHRTENTGELFF.

The chain links TRBV7-2 to TRBJ2-1; 9 nucleotides line up with TRBD1. Germline V gene lookup returns CDR1 SGHTA and CDR2 FQGNSA. The length of the CDR3 is 14 residues. The V segment lost 2 bases and the J segment 9 bases; nucleotides outside the gene matches: 5. The CDR3 spells CASSLMTGGSEQFF. DNA of the CDR3: TGTGCCAGCAGCTTAATGACAGGGGGGAGTGAGCAGTTCTTC.

This chain uses TRBV29-1 with TRBJ2-2, with 7 bases lining up with TRBD1. Germline-derived CDR1 and CDR2 are SQVTM and ANQGSEA. V was clipped by 8 bases and J by 2 bases; unmatched bases: 5. The CDR3 contains 13 residues. The CDR3 spells CSPGGSNTGELFF. CDR3 DNA sequence: TGCAGCCCAGGGGGTTCTAACACCGGGGAGCTGTTTTTT.

The chain uses TRBV11-2 and TRBJ1-2; maybe TRBD1 (6 bases). The ends were cut back, 0 bases at V and 5 bases at J, with 13 bases in the middle. CDR1 SGHAT and CDR2 FQNNGV come from the germline V gene. This CDR3 has 15 residues. The CDR3 loop is CASSLDKGTHYGYTF. The CDR3 DNA reads as TGTGCCAGCAGCTTAGATAAGGGGACACATTATGGCTACACCTTC.

The rearrangement uses TRBV9 and TRBJ2-3, with 9 nucleotides matching TRBD1. V was clipped by 4 bases and J by 6 bases; unmatched bases: 6. CDR1 is SGDLS, CDR2 YYNGEE, per germline. The CDR3 runs 14 residues. CDR3 bases: TGTGCCAGCAGCTTCGGACAGGGGAGGGATACGCAGTATTTT. Amino acid sequence: CASSFGQGRDTQYF.